The clone carrying this TCR beta chain was picked up a small number of times. The antigen remains unidentified. The data were taken from a study of cytomegalovirus exposure and HLA in healthy donors. Broader study findings: The study carried out a later analysis of TCR beta sequences. It associated 15,000 to 20,000 of them with specific HLA alleles at a false discovery rate of 0.05.

The PCR was carried out with 60 Vbeta primers and 13 Jbeta primers. This table comes from immunoSEQ multiplex PCR, and its TCRdb copy is limited to in-frame clones, with some not included. The sample lists under 70,000 clones, less than 85% occurring once. Trimming left V 1 base short and J 4 bases short, with 13 bases between. Germline-derived CDR1 and CDR2 are SGHTA and FQGNSA. CDR3 length equals 15 residues. The rearrangement uses TRBV7-2 and TRBJ2-5; possibly TRBD1 for D (5 bases). The sequence was obtained from a woman aged 60-70 years in good health and CMV-seropositive. The specimen was PBMCs. CDR3: CASSLVWSGSETQYF. DNA of the CDR3: TGTGCCAGCAGCTTAGTATGGTCAGGGTCAGAGACCCAGTACTTC.